The 9 T cell receptor beta chains reported below all come from one sample, sequenced in a study of shared clonotypes between healthy human individuals. Naive CD8 cells lacked CD45RO, underwent positive selection for CCR7 and left out terminally differentiated effector memory CD45RA+ cells. This table comes from immunoSEQ multiplex PCR, and its TCRdb copy is limited to in-frame clones, with some not included. The sample lists 600,000 or so clones, approximately 95% occurring once. The sample comprised naive CD8+ T cells sorted from blood. These TCRs come from a woman in her twenties or thirties in good health.

CDR3 region: CASSPGAVVEAFF. The CDR3 DNA reads TGTGCCAGCAGTCCTGGGGCGGTGGTTGAAGCTTTCTTT. The V and J genes are TRBV25-1 and TRBJ1-1, with TRBD1 as a possible D gene (5 bases). Trimming removed 5 bases at V and 7 bases at J, with 14 bases between. This CDR3 spans 13 amino acids. Germline CDR1 MGHDK, CDR2 SYGVNS.

The chain links TRBV27 to TRBJ2-1; 11 nucleotides agree with TRBD2. CDR3 length: 15 residues. Trimming at V came to 5 bases and at J to 7 bases, leaving 7 bases not matched to a gene. The V gene's germline CDR1 is MNHEY and CDR2 SMNVEV (reference sequence). The CDR3 sequence: CASSHWTSGSNEQFF. The CDR3 region has the DNA TGTGCCAGCAGTCACTGGACTAGCGGGTCTAATGAGCAGTTCTTC.

The V and J genes are TRBV2 and TRBJ2-7, with D unclear. Germline V gene data show CDR1 as SNHLY and CDR2 as FYNNEI. This CDR3 spans 14 amino acids. The ends were cut back, 4 bases at V and 0 bases at J, with 10 bases in the middle. This CDR3 reads CASSGAVSSYEQYF. CDR3 coding DNA: TGTGCCAGCAGTGGGGCCGTAAGCTCCTACGAGCAGTACTTC.

The chain uses TRBV2 and TRBJ2-7; D possibly uses TRBD1 or TRBD2 (5 bases each). V gave up 7 bases and J gave up 1 base, with 17 bases separating them. Germline CDR1 is SNHLY and CDR2 is FYNNEI. The CDR3 is 15 amino acids. The CDR3 is CASTERDQKSYEQYF. CDR3 DNA sequence: TGTGCCAGCACCGAAAGGGACCAGAAGTCCTACGAGCAGTACTTC.

V and J are TRBV7-9 and TRBJ2-1; no reliable D call. The CDR3 spans 16 residues. Germline CDR1 and CDR2: SEHNR and FQNEAQ (reference sequence). Trimming stripped 1 base from V and 5 bases from J, with 15 bases between. DNA of the CDR3: TGTGCCAGCAGCTTAGTGAAAGGGAATAAAAACAATGAGCAGTTCTTC. Translating it yields CASSLVKGNKNNEQFF.

The chain is built from TRBV7-3 and TRBJ2-5, with TRBD2 matching over 7 bases. CDR1 SGHTA and CDR2 FQGTGA come from the germline V gene. CDR3 length equals 19 residues. Trimming at V came to 1 base and at J to 1 base, leaving 15 bases not matched to a gene. This chain's CDR3 is CASSLRPLGHGGSQETQYF. CDR3 DNA sequence: TGTGCCAGCAGCTTAAGGCCGCTTGGTCATGGCGGGAGCCAAGAGACCCAGTACTTC.

The chain combines TRBV2 with TRBJ1-1, with D hard to call. This CDR3 contains 16 residues. The V end lost 3 bases, the J end lost 2 bases, and 16 bases lay between the germline ends. Per germline, CDR1 SNHLY and CDR2 FYNNEI. The CDR3 protein is CASSERSRVSNTEAFF. The CDR3 DNA is TGTGCCAGCAGTGAGCGGTCAAGGGTTAGTAACACTGAAGCTTTCTTT.

V gene TRBV5-6 combines with J gene TRBJ2-1; TRBD2 matches at 12 bases. Germline V lookup: CDR1 SGHDT, CDR2 YYEEEE. This CDR3 is built from 19 residues. V was clipped by 0 bases and J by 0 bases; unmatched bases: 7. This CDR3 reads CASSLAGTSGSSSYNEQFF. As DNA, the CDR3 is TGTGCCAGCAGCTTGGCCGGGACTAGCGGGTCGAGCTCCTACAATGAGCAGTTCTTC.

V and J are TRBV6-5 and TRBJ1-1; TRBD1 is a possible D gene (6 bases). The CDR3 runs to 15 residues. V shed 5 bases and J shed 7 bases, with 20 bases lying between them. CDR1 and CDR2 from the germline V gene are MNHEY and SVGAGI. CDR3 bases: TGTGCCAGCAGTCCTCAACCACAGGGATGGGTTGAAGCTTTCTTT. Translated: CASSPQPQGWVEAFF.